The 28 T cell receptor beta chains given below trace back to one sample, sequenced in a study of CD8 T cells in Susac syndrome. Random hexamers were used to reverse transcribe about 0.5 to 1 ug of RNA. TCRdb reprocessed the immunoSEQ multiplex PCR reads with MiXCR, giving one entry per CDR3 protein. The data hold fewer than 150,000 distinct CDR3 sequences, with about 92% observed a single time. The sequenced sample consisted of CD4+ T cells from PBMCs. These receptor sequences come from a human donor with multiple sclerosis.

The CDR3 DNA reads TGTGCCAGCAGCTTGAGGGGACTAGCCCAAGAGACCCAGTACTTC. Its protein product is CASSLRGLAQETQYF. The chain uses TRBV5-6 and TRBJ2-5; TRBD2 agrees at 9 bases. Germline assignment: CDR1 SGHDT and CDR2 YYEEEE. Losses at the gene ends were 1 base for V and 1 base for J; bases not matched to a gene: 2. The CDR3 runs to 15 residues.

The chain recombines TRBV2 with TRBJ2-5, with unresolved D. The CDR3 is 13 residues long. The germline V and J ends were trimmed by 10 bases and 2 bases, with 14 bases remaining between them. Per the germline V gene, CDR1 is SNHLY and CDR2 is FYNNEI. CDR3 region: CATSTKTQETQYF. CDR3 sequence (DNA): TGTGCCACCTCAACAAAAACTCAAGAGACCCAGTACTTC. The full variable domain, in which reference TRBV2 and TRBJ2-5 provide the parts outside the CDR3, is EPEVTQTPSHQVTQMGQEVILRCVPISNHLYFYWYRQILGQKVEFLVSFYNNEISEKSEIFDDQFSVERPDGSNFTLKIRSTKLEDSAMYFCATSTKTQETQYFGPGTRLLVL.

The V call is TRBV6-2 or TRBV6-3, the J call TRBJ2-3, with D perhaps TRBD1 or TRBD2 (5 bases each). V dropped 11 bases and J dropped 2 bases, with 17 bases sitting between them. CDR3 length: 14 residues. CDR1 is MNHEY, CDR2 SVGEGT, per germline. CDR3 protein: CAGRGFQTTDTQYF. The CDR3 DNA sequence: TGTGCCGGTCGGGGCTTCCAAACCACAGATACGCAGTATTTT.

The chain employs TRBV30 and TRBJ1-2; D is undetermined. The CDR3 is made up of 11 amino acids. Germline V gives CDR1 GTSNPN, CDR2 SVGIG (reference sequence). The V end lost 2 bases, the J end lost 7 bases, and 8 bases lay between the germline ends. In DNA, the CDR3 is TGTGCCTGGAGTCAAGGAGGTGGCTACACCTTC. Its translation: CAWSQGGGYTF.

The CDR3 DNA is TGCGCCAGCGGCAGGGGGCAGGAGACCCAGTACTTC. This encodes CASGRGQETQYF. The rearrangement links TRBV5-1 to TRBJ2-5; 8 bases align to TRBD1. The V segment lost 7 bases and the J segment 5 bases; nucleotides outside the gene matches: 4. Germline CDR1 is SGHRS and CDR2 is YFSETQ. CDR3 length: 12 residues.

The chain links TRBV3-1 to TRBJ1-5; TRBD1 might be the D (6 bases). Germline loops: CDR1 LGHDT, CDR2 YNNKEL (reference sequence). With 3 bases removed from V and 3 bases from J, the gap between germline ends came to 9 bases. The CDR3 runs to 14 residues. For the CDR3, the DNA is TGTGCCAGCAGCCATACAGGGACCAATCAGCCCCAGCATTTT. Amino acids: CASSHTGTNQPQHF.

The genes are TRBV30 and TRBJ2-3, with 9 bases that match TRBD2. Trimming cost V 4 bases and J 4 bases; bases outside gene matches: 12. The germline V gene has CDR1 GTSNPN and CDR2 SVGIG (reference sequence). CDR3 size: 16 residues. CDR3 residues: CAWTLWGGGAADTQYF. The CDR3 DNA is TGTGCCTGGACCCTTTGGGGCGGGGGGGCCGCAGATACGCAGTATTTT. The full variable domain, with the rest looked up from reference TRBV30 and TRBJ2-3, is SQTIHQWPATLVQPVGSPLSLECTVEGTSNPNLYWYRQAAGRGLQLLFYSVGIGQISSEVPQNLSASRPQDRQFILSSKKLLLSDSGFYLCAWTLWGGGAADTQYFGPGTRLTVL.

CDR3 region: CAWNGGPSGNTIYF. The CDR3 coding sequence is TGTGCCTGGAACGGGGGTCCCTCTGGAAACACCATATATTTT. This chain connects TRBV30 to TRBJ1-3, with D tentatively TRBD1 (5 bases). The CDR3 has 14 amino acids. Trimming pared 4 bases from V and 0 bases from J, leaving 10 bases between. The germline CDR1 and CDR2 sequences are GTSNPN and SVGIG (reference sequence).

The chain is built from TRBV4-3 and TRBJ1-6, with TRBD1 matching over 11 bases. This CDR3 has 16 amino acids. Germline values: CDR1 LGHNA, CDR2 YSLEER. Trimming took 4 bases from V and 5 from J; bases not matched to a gene: 4. CDR3 DNA sequence: TGCGCCAGCAGCCTCGGGACAGGGGGGAATAATTCACCCCTCCACTTT. This translates into CASSLGTGGNNSPLHF.

The chain links TRBV12-3 or TRBV12-4 to TRBJ2-1, with D perhaps matching TRBD2 (7 bases). The CDR3 is made up of 14 amino acids. V was clipped by 6 bases and J by 5 bases, with 14 bases between them. CDR3 amino acids: CASRRGGPHNEQFF. For the CDR3, the DNA is TGTGCCAGCAGGAGGGGGGGCCCCCACAATGAGCAGTTCTTC.

This rearrangement joins TRBV20-1 to TRBJ1-1; 8 bases are a match to TRBD1. The CDR3 has 13 residues. The V segment lost 6 bases and the J segment 3 bases; nucleotides outside the gene matches: 6. Looked up from germline, CDR1 is DFQATT and CDR2 is SNEGSKA (reference sequence). The CDR3 protein is CSAHQGADTEAFF. DNA for the CDR3: TGCAGTGCCCATCAGGGGGCCGACACTGAAGCTTTCTTT.

The chain recombines TRBV2 with TRBJ2-2, with TRBD1 matching over 8 bases. The trim removed 9 bases at V and 5 bases at J, leaving 8 bases unmatched. This CDR3 is 14 amino acids long. Germline V gives CDR1 SNHLY, CDR2 FYNNEI. Written as DNA, the CDR3 is TGTGCCAGGTCGGACAGGGCTGGGACCGGGGAGCTGTTTTTT. This codes for CARSDRAGTGELFF. Combining the CDR3 with reference TRBV2 and TRBJ2-2 gives the whole variable domain EPEVTQTPSHQVTQMGQEVILRCVPISNHLYFYWYRQILGQKVEFLVSFYNNEISEKSEIFDDQFSVERPDGSNFTLKIRSTKLEDSAMYFCARSDRAGTGELFFGEGSRLTVL.

This sequence joins TRBV18 and TRBJ1-5, with a tentative D call TRBD1 (5 bases). This CDR3 region has 14 residues. Trimming cost V 6 bases and J 5 bases, with 14 bases left between them. CDR1 and CDR2 (germline): KGHSH, LQKENI. The CDR3 loop is CASSPGAGDQPQHF. CDR3 bases: TGTGCCAGCTCCCCTGGAGCGGGGGATCAGCCCCAGCATTTT.

This clonotype was observed once. This chain links TRBV5-1 with TRBJ1-4; 9 nucleotides match TRBD1. V shed 4 bases and J 8 bases; nucleotides not matched to a gene: 6. The CDR3 consists of 14 residues. Germline values: CDR1 SGHRS, CDR2 YFSETQ. The CDR3: CASSHGTGREKLFF. CDR3 coding DNA: TGCGCCAGCAGCCACGGGACAGGGAGGGAAAAACTGTTTTTT.

The rearrangement uses TRBV29-1 and TRBJ1-2; D gene uncertain. Germline CDR1 is SQVTM and CDR2 is ANQGSEA. This CDR3 is 13 amino acids long. The V end was cut by 6 bases, the J end by 4 bases, with 15 bases between. CDR3 amino acids: CSVPSIRLYGYTF. DNA of the CDR3: TGCAGCGTCCCCTCAATCAGGCTCTATGGCTACACCTTC.

This clonotype was counted only a few times. The chain joins TRBV5-1 to TRBJ2-6, with TRBD1 as a possible D gene (5 bases). CDR1 and CDR2 from the germline V gene are SGHRS and YFSETQ. The CDR3 is 16 residues long. Trimming took off 0 bases at V and 2 bases at J, with 9 bases between the two ends. CDR3 loop: CASSLAVGAGANVLTF. CDR3 nucleotides: TGCGCCAGCAGCTTGGCCGTAGGGGCTGGGGCCAACGTCCTGACTTTC.

This sequence joins TRBV28 and TRBJ1-2; D is ambiguous. Looked up from germline, CDR1 is MDHEN and CDR2 is SYDVKM. V gave up 3 bases and J gave up 3 bases, with 8 bases separating them. The CDR3 contains 13 residues. CDR3 nucleotides: TGTGCCAGCAGTTTCGTCGGTTACTATGGCTACACCTTC. Translated: CASSFVGYYGYTF.

The chain couples TRBV5-1 to TRBJ2-7; 7 nucleotides line up with TRBD2. The CDR3 is 14 amino acids. Germline CDR1 is SGHRS and CDR2 is YFSETQ. V shed 2 bases, J shed 2 bases, and the junction held 4 bases outside the gene matches. CDR3 sequence (DNA): TGCGCCAGCAGCTTCCGGGACTATGCCTACGAGCAGTACTTC. Translation: CASSFRDYAYEQYF. Full variable domain (remainder filled in from reference TRBV5-1 and TRBJ2-7): KAGVTQTPRYLIKTRGQQVTLSCSPISGHRSVSWYQQTPGQGLQFLFEYFSETQRNKGNFPGRFSGRQFSNSRSEMNVSTLELGDSALYLCASSFRDYAYEQYFGPGTRLTVT.

The rearrangement links TRBV30 to TRBJ1-2; D ambiguous. This CDR3 is 14 amino acids long. Trimming stripped 4 bases from V and 0 bases from J, with 12 bases between. Germline V gene sequence: CDR1 GTSNPN, CDR2 SVGIG (reference sequence). CDR3 loop: CAWTGSGSNYGYTF. The CDR3 DNA sequence: TGTGCCTGGACTGGGTCGGGATCTAACTATGGCTACACCTTC.

The sample holds one count of this clonotype. The rearrangement links TRBV20-1 to TRBJ2-2; tentatively, D is TRBD1 (7 bases). Germline V CDR1 and CDR2: DFQATT, SNEGSKA (reference sequence). CDR3 length equals 15 residues. The ends were cut back, 1 base at V and 4 bases at J, with 13 bases in the middle. The DNA for the CDR3 is TGCAGTGCTAGAGGGGGGGCAGGGGGCACCGGGGAGCTGTTTTTT. This codes for CSARGGAGGTGELFF.

This chain links TRBV7-8 with TRBJ1-5; no definite D call. The CDR3 extends over 16 amino acids. Germline assignment: CDR1 SGHVS and CDR2 FQNEAQ. Trimming pared 5 bases from V and 4 bases from J, leaving 18 bases between. CDR3 sequence: CASSLGRSMRNQPQHF. In DNA, the CDR3 is TGTGCCAGCAGCCTGGGGAGGAGTATGAGAAATCAGCCCCAGCATTTT.

The chain links TRBV25-1 to TRBJ2-7; TRBD2 might be the D (5 bases). The CDR3 has 13 residues. Germline loops: CDR1 MGHDK, CDR2 SYGVNS. Trimming took 3 bases from V and 7 from J, leaving 13 bases between them. CDR3 amino acids: CASSDISRGEQYF. DNA for the CDR3: TGTGCCAGCAGTGATATTTCCCGAGGGGAGCAGTACTTC.

The CDR3 DNA reads TGTGCCAGCTGGACAGGGCAATCTAACACCGGGGAGCTGTTTTTT. Its protein product is CASWTGQSNTGELFF. This chain links TRBV2 with TRBJ2-2; 8 nucleotides line up with TRBD1. This CDR3 is 15 amino acids long. V shed 8 bases, J shed 2 bases, and the junction held 7 bases outside the gene matches. Germline-derived CDR1 and CDR2 are SNHLY and FYNNEI.

The chain carries TRBV20-1 and TRBJ2-7; D gene ambiguous. Germline values: CDR1 DFQATT, CDR2 SNEGSKA (reference sequence). The CDR3 covers 14 residues. V was cut by 6 bases and J by 3 bases, with 18 bases left in between. The CDR3 coding sequence is TGCAGTGCAAAGGACCTCCTTTCCTTCTACGAGCAGTACTTC. It codes for CSAKDLLSFYEQYF.

V and J are TRBV4-1 and TRBJ1-1; D remains ambiguous. The ends were cut back, 0 bases at V and 4 bases at J, with 12 bases in the middle. From germline, CDR1 is MGHRA and CDR2 YSYEKL. This CDR3 region has 15 residues. DNA of the CDR3: TGCGCCAGCAGCCAAGAGCTAAGGGATGGCACTGAAGCTTTCTTT. It codes for CASSQELRDGTEAFF.

The chain is built from TRBV9 and TRBJ2-2; 11 positions match TRBD1. This CDR3 comprises 17 residues. V shed 0 bases, J shed 5 bases, and the junction held 6 bases outside the gene matches. Per germline, CDR1 SGDLS and CDR2 YYNGEE. CDR3 in DNA: TGTGCCAGCAGCGTAGCTGGACAGGGGGCCGGAACCGGGGAGCTGTTTTTT. It codes for CASSVAGQGAGTGELFF.

This clonotype was counted only a few times. The V gene is TRBV12-3 or TRBV12-4, the J gene TRBJ2-3; TRBD2 matches 11 bases. This CDR3 has 14 residues. After removal of 3 bases from V and 4 bases from J, the junction contained 0 bases not matched to a gene. CDR3: CASSFSGRADTQYF. As DNA, the CDR3 is TGTGCCAGCAGTTTTAGCGGGAGGGCAGATACGCAGTATTTT.

The chain employs TRBV20-1 and TRBJ1-2, with D possibly being TRBD1 (5 bases). The length of the CDR3 is 15 residues. Trimming shortened V by 1 base and J by 4 bases, and 16 bases separated the two germline ends. Germline CDR1 and CDR2: DFQATT and SNEGSKA (reference sequence). The CDR3 region is CSARVRGEGTYGYTF. CDR3 nucleotide sequence: TGCAGTGCTAGAGTACGCGGGGAGGGGACCTATGGCTACACCTTC.